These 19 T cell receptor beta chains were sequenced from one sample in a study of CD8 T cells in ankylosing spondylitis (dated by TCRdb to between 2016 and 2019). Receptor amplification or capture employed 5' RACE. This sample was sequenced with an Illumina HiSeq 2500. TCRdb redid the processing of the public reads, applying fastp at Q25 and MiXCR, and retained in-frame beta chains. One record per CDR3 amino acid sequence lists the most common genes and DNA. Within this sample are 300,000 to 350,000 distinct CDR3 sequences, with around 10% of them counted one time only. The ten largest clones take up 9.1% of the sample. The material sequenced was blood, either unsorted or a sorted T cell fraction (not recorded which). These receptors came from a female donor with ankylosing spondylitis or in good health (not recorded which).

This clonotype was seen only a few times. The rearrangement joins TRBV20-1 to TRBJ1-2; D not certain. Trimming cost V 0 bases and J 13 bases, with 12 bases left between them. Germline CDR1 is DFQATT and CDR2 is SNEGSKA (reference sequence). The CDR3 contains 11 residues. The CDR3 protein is CSARDSLGGTF. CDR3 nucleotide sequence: TGCAGTGCTAGAGATTCGTTAGGAGGCACCTTC.

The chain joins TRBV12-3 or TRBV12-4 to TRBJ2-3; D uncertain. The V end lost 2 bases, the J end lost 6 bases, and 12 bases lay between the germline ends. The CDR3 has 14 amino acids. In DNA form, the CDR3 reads TGTGCCAGCAGTTTAAAGCTGGCGGCGGATACGCAGTATTTT. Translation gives CASSLKLAADTQYF.

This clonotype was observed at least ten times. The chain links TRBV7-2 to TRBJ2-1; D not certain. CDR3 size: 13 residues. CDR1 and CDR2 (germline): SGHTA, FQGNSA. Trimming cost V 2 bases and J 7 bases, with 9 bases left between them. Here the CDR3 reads CASSLNNPNEQFF. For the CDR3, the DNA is TGTGCCAGCAGCTTAAATAATCCAAATGAGCAGTTCTTC.

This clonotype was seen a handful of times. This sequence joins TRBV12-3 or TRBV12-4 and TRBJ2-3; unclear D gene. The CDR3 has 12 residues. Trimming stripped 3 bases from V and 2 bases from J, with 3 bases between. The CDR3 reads CASSFPTDTQYF. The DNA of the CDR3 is TGTGCCAGCAGTTTCCCCACAGATACGCAGTATTTT.

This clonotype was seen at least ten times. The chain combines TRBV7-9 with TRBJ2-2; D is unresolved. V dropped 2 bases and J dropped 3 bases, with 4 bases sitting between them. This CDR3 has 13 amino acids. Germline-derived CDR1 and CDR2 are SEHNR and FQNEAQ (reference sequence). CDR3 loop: CASSLRDTGELFF. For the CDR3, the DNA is TGTGCCAGCAGCTTACGGGACACCGGGGAGCTGTTTTTT.

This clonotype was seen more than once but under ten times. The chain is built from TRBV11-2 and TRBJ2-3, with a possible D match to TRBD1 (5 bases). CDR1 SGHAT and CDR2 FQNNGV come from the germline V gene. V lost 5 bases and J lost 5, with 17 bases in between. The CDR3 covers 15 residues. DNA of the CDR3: TGTGCCAGCAGCATAAGGGATCAGGGAAGAGATACGCAGTATTTT. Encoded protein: CASSIRDQGRDTQYF. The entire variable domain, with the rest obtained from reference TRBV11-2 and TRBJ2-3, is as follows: EAGVAQSPRYKIIEKRQSVAFWCNPISGHATLYWYQQILGQGPKLLIQFQNNGVVDDSQLPKDRFSAERLKGVDSTLKIQPAKLEDSAVYLCASSIRDQGRDTQYFGPGTRLTVL.

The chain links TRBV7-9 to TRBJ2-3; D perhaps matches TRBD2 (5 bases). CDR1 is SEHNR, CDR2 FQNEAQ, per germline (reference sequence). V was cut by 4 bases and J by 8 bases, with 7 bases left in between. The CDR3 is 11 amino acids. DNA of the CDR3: TGTGCCAGCAGCTACGCGGGTACGCAGTATTTT. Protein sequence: CASSYAGTQYF.

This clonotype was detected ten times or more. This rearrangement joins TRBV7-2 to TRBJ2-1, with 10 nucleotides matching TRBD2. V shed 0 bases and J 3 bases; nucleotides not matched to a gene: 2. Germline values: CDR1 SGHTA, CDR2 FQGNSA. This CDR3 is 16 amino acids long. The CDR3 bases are TGTGCCAGCAGCTTAGCGAGGACTAGCGGCTACAATGAGCAGTTCTTC. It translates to CASSLARTSGYNEQFF.

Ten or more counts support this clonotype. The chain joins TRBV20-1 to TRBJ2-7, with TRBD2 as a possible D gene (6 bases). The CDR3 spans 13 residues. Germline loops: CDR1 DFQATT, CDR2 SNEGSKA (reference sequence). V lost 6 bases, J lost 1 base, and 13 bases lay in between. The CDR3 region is CSALKGLSYEQYF. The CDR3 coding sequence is TGCAGTGCCTTAAAGGGACTGTCCTACGAGCAGTACTTC.

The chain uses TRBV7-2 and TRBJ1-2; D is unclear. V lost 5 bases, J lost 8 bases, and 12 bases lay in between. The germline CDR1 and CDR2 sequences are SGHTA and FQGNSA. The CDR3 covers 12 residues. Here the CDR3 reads CASSPPGMGYTF. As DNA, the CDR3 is TGTGCCAGCAGCCCCCCCGGGATGGGCTACACCTTC.

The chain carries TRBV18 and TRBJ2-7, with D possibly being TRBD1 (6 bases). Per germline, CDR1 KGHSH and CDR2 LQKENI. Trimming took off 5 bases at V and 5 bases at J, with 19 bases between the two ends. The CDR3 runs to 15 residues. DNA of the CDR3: TGTGCCAGCTCAGGACCAGGGGCCCCTCTAAACGAGCAGTACTTC. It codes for CASSGPGAPLNEQYF.

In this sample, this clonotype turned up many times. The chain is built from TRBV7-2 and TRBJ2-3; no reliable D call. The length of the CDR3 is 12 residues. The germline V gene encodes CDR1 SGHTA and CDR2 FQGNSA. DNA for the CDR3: TGTGCAAACGGCCGGTACACAGATACGCAGTATTTT. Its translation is CANGRYTDTQYF.

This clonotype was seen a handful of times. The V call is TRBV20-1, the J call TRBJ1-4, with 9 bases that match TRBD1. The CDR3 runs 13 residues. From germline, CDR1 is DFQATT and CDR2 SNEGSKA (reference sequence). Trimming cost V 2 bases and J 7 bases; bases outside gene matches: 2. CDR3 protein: CSARNRGPEKLFF. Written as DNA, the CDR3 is TGCAGTGCTAGAAACAGGGGGCCTGAAAAACTGTTTTTT.

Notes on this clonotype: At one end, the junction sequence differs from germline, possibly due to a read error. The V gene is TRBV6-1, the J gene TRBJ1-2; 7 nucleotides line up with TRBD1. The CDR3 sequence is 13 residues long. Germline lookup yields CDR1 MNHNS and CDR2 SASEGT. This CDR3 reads CASEPGQNYGYSF. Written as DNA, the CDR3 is TGTGCCAGTGAACCGGGACAGAACTATGGCTACAGCTTC.

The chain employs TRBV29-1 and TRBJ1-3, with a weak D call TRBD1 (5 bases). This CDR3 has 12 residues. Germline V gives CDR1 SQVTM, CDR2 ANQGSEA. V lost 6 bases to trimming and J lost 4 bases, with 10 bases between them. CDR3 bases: TGCAGCGTGCAGGGTGGCGGAAACACCATATATTTT. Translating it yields CSVQGGGNTIYF.

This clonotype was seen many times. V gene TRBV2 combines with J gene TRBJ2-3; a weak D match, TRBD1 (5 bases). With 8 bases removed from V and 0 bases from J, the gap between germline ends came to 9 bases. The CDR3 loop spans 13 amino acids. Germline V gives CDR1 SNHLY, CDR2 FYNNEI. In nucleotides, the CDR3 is TGTGCCAGCGCTCAGGGTAGCACAGATACGCAGTATTTT. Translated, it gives CASAQGSTDTQYF.

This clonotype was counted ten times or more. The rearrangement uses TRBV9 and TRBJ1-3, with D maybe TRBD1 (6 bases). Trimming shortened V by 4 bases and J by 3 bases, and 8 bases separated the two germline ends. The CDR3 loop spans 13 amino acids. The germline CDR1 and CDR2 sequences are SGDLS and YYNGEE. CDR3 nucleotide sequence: TGTGCCAGCAGCCCAGGGGTTGGAAACACCATATATTTT. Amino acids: CASSPGVGNTIYF.

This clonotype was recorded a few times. The CDR3 DNA is TGTGCCAGCAGGGAGCTAGCGGGAGCCGGTAATGAGCAGTTCTTC. Amino acid sequence: CASRELAGAGNEQFF. V usage is TRBV2 and J usage is TRBJ2-1; TRBD2 agrees at 10 bases. V gave up 6 bases and J gave up 7 bases; unmatched junction bases: 9. The CDR3 is 15 residues long. In germline, CDR1 is SNHLY, CDR2 FYNNEI. Full variable domain (outside the CDR3, taken from reference TRBV2 and TRBJ2-1): EPEVTQTPSHQVTQMGQEVILRCVPISNHLYFYWYRQILGQKVEFLVSFYNNEISEKSEIFDDQFSVERPDGSNFTLKIRSTKLEDSAMYFCASRELAGAGNEQFFGPGTRLTVL.

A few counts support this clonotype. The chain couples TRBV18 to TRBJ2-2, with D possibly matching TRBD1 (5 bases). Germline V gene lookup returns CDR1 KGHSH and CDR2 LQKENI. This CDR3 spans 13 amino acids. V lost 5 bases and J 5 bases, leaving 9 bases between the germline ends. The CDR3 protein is CASSGTGTGELFF. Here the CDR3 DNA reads TGTGCCAGCTCAGGCACAGGAACCGGGGAGCTGTTTTTT.